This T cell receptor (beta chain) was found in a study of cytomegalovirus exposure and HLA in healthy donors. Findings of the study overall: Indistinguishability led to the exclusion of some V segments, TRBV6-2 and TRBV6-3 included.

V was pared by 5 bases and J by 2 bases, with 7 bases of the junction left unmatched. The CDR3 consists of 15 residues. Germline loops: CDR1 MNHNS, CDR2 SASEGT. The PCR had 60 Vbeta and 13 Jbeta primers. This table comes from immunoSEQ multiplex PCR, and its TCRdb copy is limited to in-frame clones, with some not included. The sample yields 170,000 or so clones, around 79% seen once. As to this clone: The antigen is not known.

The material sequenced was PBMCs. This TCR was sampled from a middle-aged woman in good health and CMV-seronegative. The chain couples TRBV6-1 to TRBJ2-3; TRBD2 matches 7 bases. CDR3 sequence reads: CASSPLRGDTDTQYF. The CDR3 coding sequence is TGTGCCAGCAGTCCTCTCCGGGGGGACACAGATACGCAGTATTTT.